This is a list of T cell receptor beta chains from one sample in a study of response to subunit inactivated influenza vaccine. TCRdb redid the calling of the RT-PCR reads with MiXCR, one entry per CDR3 protein. The top ten hold 10% of the sample, which has 800,000 to 1,000,000 distinct CDR3 sequences, 21% seen once. Material: PBMCs from blood, obtained 4 to 6 days after vaccination. The receptor source for this set is a man aged 50 or older who received an inactivated influenza vaccine. Each CDR3 is given with its conserved first and last residue. The D gene is left open where the match is weak. Size values are once, few and many counts, or a class for expanded clones, and some rows have none.

TRBJ2-3,.,TRBV6-5,14,.,CASSYSSGTDTQYF,TGTGCCAGCAGTTACTCTAGCGGCACAGATACGCAGTATTTT
TRBJ2-5,TRBD2,TRBV6-2/TRBV6-3,15,few,CASTLGLARQETQYF,TGTGCCAGCACCCTTGGACTAGCGCGGCAAGAGACCCAGTACTTC
TRBJ2-1,.,TRBV24-1,14,.,CATSDFGVSDEQFF,TGTGCCACCAGTGATTTCGGGGTCAGCGATGAGCAGTTCTTC
TRBJ2-1,.,TRBV5-1,15,many,CASSLGLASYNEQFF,TGTGCCAGCAGCTTAGGGCTAGCGTCCTACAATGAGCAGTTCTTC
TRBJ2-3,TRBD2,TRBV29-1,15,few,CSVAETSGNTDTQYF,TGCAGCGTCGCTGAGACTAGCGGGAACACAGATACGCAGTATTTT
TRBJ2-5,.,TRBV21-1,17,few,CASRRGRKGPIQETQYF,TGTGCCAGCAGAAGGGGTAGAAAGGGCCCGATCCAAGAGACCCAGTACTTC
TRBJ2-6,.,TRBV5-1,15,few,CASSLSGHGANVLTF,TGCGCCAGCAGCTTATCAGGGCACGGGGCCAACGTCCTGACTTTC
TRBJ1-2,.,TRBV4-3,15,many,CASSQVRGGPYGYTF,TGCGCCAGCAGCCAAGTACGTGGGGGACCCTATGGCTACACCTTC
TRBJ2-7,.,TRBV28,14,many,CASSLVAGAGEQYF,TGTGCCAGCAGTTTAGTTGCGGGTGCGGGCGAGCAGTACTTC
TRBJ1-2,TRBD1,TRBV4-1,17,.,CASSQPGQGRVKDGYTF,TGCGCCAGCAGCCAGCCGGGACAGGGGAGGGTGAAAGATGGCTACACCTTC
TRBJ2-3,.,TRBV5-1,14,.,CASSPGAVTDTQYF,TGCGCCAGCAGCCCCGGGGCGGTCACAGATACGCAGTATTTT
TRBJ2-1,TRBD2,TRBV10-3,17,.,CAISVRLRLAGVNEQFF,TGTGCCATCAGTGTCCGCTTACGCCTAGCGGGAGTCAATGAGCAGTTCTTC
TRBJ2-3,TRBD2,TRBV5-1,15,few,CASSDPSGSTDTQYF,TGCGCCAGCAGTGATCCTAGCGGGAGCACAGATACGCAGTATTTT
TRBJ1-1,.,TRBV9,14,.,CASSVGGRGVEAFF,TGTGCCAGCAGCGTAGGAGGCCGTGGTGTGGAAGCTTTCTTT
TRBJ2-3,TRBD1,TRBV29-1,12,.,CSVGQGADTQYF,TGCAGCGTCGGACAGGGGGCAGATACGCAGTATTTT
TRBJ1-1,.,TRBV10-3,12,few,CAISENGYEAFF,TGTGCCATCAGTGAGAATGGCTATGAAGCTTTCTTT
TRBJ1-1,.,TRBV5-1,14,.,CASSLSSMNTEAFF,TGCGCCAGCAGCTTGAGCAGCATGAACACTGAAGCTTTCTTT
TRBJ2-1,.,TRBV7-6,18,.,CASSLGVQGSLGDNEQFF,TGTGCCAGCAGCTTAGGGGTTCAGGGGTCCCTGGGAGACAATGAGCAGTTCTTC
TRBJ1-2,.,TRBV29-1,12,few,CSVEVSRGGYTF,TGCAGCGTTGAAGTATCCAGGGGTGGCTACACCTTC
TRBJ2-7,TRBD1,TRBV7-2,15,few,CASSFLDRGGYEQYF,TGTGCCAGCAGCTTCCTGGACAGGGGAGGTTACGAGCAGTACTTC
TRBJ2-2,.,TRBV7-9,14,.,CASIRERNTGELFF,TGTGCCAGCATCAGGGAAAGGAACACCGGGGAGCTGTTTTTT
TRBJ1-3,.,TRBV6-1,14,.,CASSQGFGGNTIYF,TGTGCCAGCAGTCAGGGGTTTGGGGGAAACACCATATATTTT
TRBJ2-1,.,TRBV20-1,14,.,CSAPRQGLYNEQFF,TGCAGTGCTCCTCGTCAGGGCCTCTACAATGAGCAGTTCTTC
TRBJ2-1,.,TRBV4-3,15,few,CASSQDLARVNEQFF,TGCGCCAGCAGCCAAGATCTCGCACGGGTCAATGAGCAGTTCTTC
TRBJ2-5,.,TRBV9,13,.,CASSVVSGETQYF,TGTGCCAGCAGCGTAGTATCAGGGGAGACCCAGTACTTC
TRBJ2-3,TRBD2,TRBV5-1,16,many,CASSLPSGRASDTQYF,TGCGCCAGCAGCCTTCCTAGCGGGAGGGCCTCAGATACGCAGTATTTT
TRBJ1-2,.,TRBV5-1,14,.,CASSLAEGGYGYTF,TGCGCCAGCAGCTTGGCCGAGGGGGGGTATGGCTACACCTTC
TRBJ2-1,.,TRBV27,13,few,CASSLSQGNEQFF,TGTGCCAGCAGTTTATCACAGGGAAATGAGCAGTTCTTC
TRBJ1-6,.,TRBV6-2/TRBV6-3,13,few,CASMGRGNSPLHF,TGTGCCAGCATGGGCAGGGGCAATTCACCCCTCCACTTT
TRBJ2-5,TRBD1,TRBV25-1,13,.,CASAETGLETQYF,TGTGCCAGCGCAGAGACAGGGTTGGAGACCCAGTACTTC
TRBJ2-7,TRBD2,TRBV7-2,15,few,CASSLWSSGMGEQYF,TGTGCCAGCAGCTTATGGTCTAGCGGGATGGGAGAGCAGTACTTC
TRBJ1-2,.,TRBV7-2,14,few,CASSFLSVDYGYTF,TGTGCCAGCAGCTTCCTGTCCGTTGACTATGGCTACACCTTC
TRBJ2-1,.,TRBV6-5,17,few,CASSYSHRSPYYNEQFF,TGTGCCAGCAGTTACTCCCATAGGTCCCCTTACTACAATGAGCAGTTCTTC
TRBJ2-3,.,TRBV7-8,17,few,CASSLATGRRSTDTQYF,TGTGCCAGCAGCTTAGCTACAGGGAGGAGGAGCACAGATACGCAGTATTTT
TRBJ2-4,.,TRBV7-9,11,few,CASSLLGIQYF,TGTGCCAGCAGCTTACTTGGCATTCAGTACTTC
TRBJ1-5,.,TRBV7-8,14,.,CASSFSQGHQPQHF,TGTGCCAGCAGCTTTTCACAGGGTCATCAGCCCCAGCATTTT
TRBJ2-7,.,TRBV19,13,.,CASSIGASYEQYF,TGTGCCAGTAGTATCGGCGCTTCCTACGAGCAGTACTTC
TRBJ1-5,.,TRBV7-9,13,few,CASGRQGGQPQHF,TGTGCCAGCGGGCGGCAGGGCGGTCAGCCCCAGCATTTT
TRBJ2-5,.,TRBV7-8,16,few,CASSPTIKQGSETQYF,TGTGCCAGCAGCCCCACCATCAAGCAGGGGTCAGAGACCCAGTACTTC
TRBJ1-1,TRBD1,TRBV3-1,15,few,CASSPRDRVEPEAFF,TGTGCCAGCAGCCCAAGGGACAGGGTAGAGCCTGAAGCTTTCTTT
TRBJ2-1,.,TRBV7-9,13,few,CASSLGSDNEQFF,TGTGCCAGCAGCCTCGGTTCGGACAATGAGCAGTTCTTC
TRBJ1-4,.,TRBV12-3/TRBV12-4,14,.,CASSFIPKNEKLFF,TGTGCCAGCAGTTTCATTCCGAAGAATGAAAAACTGTTTTTT